A selection of T cell receptor beta chains follows, all from one sample in a study of T-cell memory formation after mild COVID-19. TCRdb recomputed calls from the 5' RACE reads with MiXCR, one row per CDR3 protein. The sample shows around 510,000 distinct CDR3 sequences, roughly 22% of them seen only once. Sequences were obtained from PBMCs or a T cell subset sorted from them (not recorded which). The receptor source for this set is an adult woman who had mild COVID-19 (a few samples of this study predate the infection). Cell type and time point are not known. Each CDR3 is given with its conserved first and last residue. D genes are given only for firm matches. Rows may omit the clone size; those that give it use once, few, many or a size class.

V gene: TRBV9
J gene: TRBJ2-7
clone size: -
D gene: -
CDR3 length: 13
CDR3 protein: CASSDQLQGEQYF
CDR3 DNA: TGTGCCAGCAGCGATCAGTTGCAGGGCGAGCAGTACTTC

V gene: TRBV7-2
J gene: TRBJ2-7
clone size: -
D gene: TRBD2
CDR3 length: 15
CDR3 protein: CASTIRTSGSYEQYF
CDR3 DNA: TGTGCCAGCACCATACGGACTAGCGGGAGCTACGAGCAGTACTTC

V gene: TRBV24-1
J gene: TRBJ1-2
clone size: -
D gene: -
CDR3 length: 14
CDR3 protein: CATSDLSVSYGYTF
CDR3 DNA: TGTGCCACCAGTGATTTGTCAGTAAGCTATGGCTACACCTTC

V gene: TRBV29-1
J gene: TRBJ1-2
clone size: -
D gene: -
CDR3 length: 12
CDR3 protein: CSVEADLDGYTF
CDR3 DNA: TGCAGCGTGGAAGCGGATTTGGATGGCTACACCTTC

V gene: TRBV30
J gene: TRBJ2-5
clone size: -
D gene: -
CDR3 length: 16
CDR3 protein: CAWGPPGLALGETQYF
CDR3 DNA: TGTGCCTGGGGGCCCCCCGGGCTAGCTCTTGGAGAGACCCAGTACTTC

V gene: TRBV6-5
J gene: TRBJ1-2
clone size: -
D gene: TRBD1
CDR3 length: 15
CDR3 protein: CASSYSGTGNYGYTF
CDR3 DNA: TGTGCCAGCAGTTACTCCGGGACAGGGAACTATGGCTACACCTTC

V gene: TRBV7-3
J gene: TRBJ2-1
clone size: -
D gene: TRBD2
CDR3 length: 16
CDR3 protein: CASSPRLAGRADEQFF
CDR3 DNA: TGTGCCAGCAGCCCCCGGCTAGCGGGGAGGGCTGATGAGCAGTTCTTC

V gene: TRBV7-8
J gene: TRBJ2-2
clone size: -
D gene: -
CDR3 length: 13
CDR3 protein: CASSIGFAGELFF
CDR3 DNA: TGTGCCAGCAGCATAGGTTTTGCCGGGGAGCTGTTTTTT

V gene: TRBV21-1
J gene: TRBJ1-4
clone size: -
D gene: -
CDR3 length: 16
CDR3 protein: CASSKIVRPGVEKLFF
CDR3 DNA: TGTGCCAGCAGCAAAATCGTTAGACCGGGGGTAGAAAAACTGTTTTTT

V gene: TRBV24-1
J gene: TRBJ2-1
clone size: -
D gene: TRBD1
CDR3 length: 15
CDR3 protein: CATSDPGTGNNEQFF
CDR3 DNA: TGTGCCACCAGTGACCCCGGGACAGGGAATAATGAGCAGTTCTTC

V gene: TRBV18
J gene: TRBJ2-2
clone size: few
D gene: -
CDR3 length: 16
CDR3 protein: CASSPSGTRRDRELFF
CDR3 DNA: TGTGCCAGCTCACCATCAGGGACTCGGAGGGATCGGGAGCTGTTTTTT

V gene: TRBV6-1
J gene: TRBJ1-3
clone size: many
D gene: -
CDR3 length: 15
CDR3 protein: CASSEAPSSGNTIYF
CDR3 DNA: TGTGCCAGCAGTGAAGCCCCGAGCTCTGGAAACACCATATATTTT

V gene: TRBV5-1
J gene: TRBJ2-1
clone size: -
D gene: -
CDR3 length: 13
CDR3 protein: CASREDGYNEQFF
CDR3 DNA: TGCGCCAGCAGGGAGGATGGGTACAATGAGCAGTTCTTC

V gene: TRBV25-1
J gene: TRBJ2-7
clone size: -
D gene: TRBD1
CDR3 length: 19
CDR3 protein: CASSGAILGTGIYIYEQYF
CDR3 DNA: TGTGCCAGCAGTGGAGCCATACTAGGGACAGGGATCTACATCTACGAGCAGTACTTC

V gene: TRBV6-4
J gene: TRBJ2-1
clone size: many
D gene: -
CDR3 length: 16
CDR3 protein: CASSDSDGSSYNEQFF
CDR3 DNA: TGTGCCAGCAGTGACTCAGACGGTAGCTCCTACAATGAGCAGTTCTTC

V gene: TRBV12-5
J gene: TRBJ2-1
clone size: few
D gene: -
CDR3 length: 9
CDR3 protein: CASGLGQFF
CDR3 DNA: TGTGCTAGTGGGTTGGGGCAGTTCTTC

V gene: TRBV9
J gene: TRBJ2-5
clone size: few
D gene: -
CDR3 length: 17
CDR3 protein: CASSVGAAGYGQETQYF
CDR3 DNA: TGTGCCAGCAGCGTAGGTGCGGCGGGGTACGGACAAGAGACCCAGTACTTC

V gene: TRBV19
J gene: TRBJ2-3
clone size: -
D gene: -
CDR3 length: 15
CDR3 protein: CASSSGRQGTDTQYF
CDR3 DNA: TGTGCCAGTAGTTCGGGACGTCAGGGTACAGATACGCAGTATTTT

V gene: TRBV2
J gene: TRBJ1-6
clone size: -
D gene: TRBD1
CDR3 length: 14
CDR3 protein: CASTRQGGYSPLHF
CDR3 DNA: TGTGCCAGCACGAGACAGGGGGGTTATTCACCCCTCCACTTT

V gene: TRBV7-9
J gene: TRBJ2-7
clone size: -
D gene: -
CDR3 length: 14
CDR3 protein: CASSHYRNSYEQYF
CDR3 DNA: TGTGCCAGCAGCCACTACAGGAATTCCTACGAGCAGTACTTC

V gene: TRBV29-1
J gene: TRBJ2-7
clone size: -
D gene: TRBD2
CDR3 length: 15
CDR3 protein: CSAHLKREATYEQYF
CDR3 DNA: TGCAGCGCCCACCTCAAGCGGGAGGCCACCTACGAGCAGTACTTC

V gene: TRBV24-1
J gene: TRBJ2-2
clone size: -
D gene: -
CDR3 length: 15
CDR3 protein: CATSDTDQNTGELFF
CDR3 DNA: TGTGCCACCAGTGACACCGACCAGAACACCGGGGAGCTGTTTTTT

V gene: TRBV11-2
J gene: TRBJ2-7
clone size: medium-sized
D gene: -
CDR3 length: 13
CDR3 protein: CASSLGQPYEQYF
CDR3 DNA: TGTGCCAGCAGCTTAGGACAGCCCTACGAGCAGTACTTC

V gene: TRBV18
J gene: TRBJ1-2
clone size: -
D gene: -
CDR3 length: 18
CDR3 protein: CASSPVIRVPTVNYGYTF
CDR3 DNA: TGTGCCAGCTCACCAGTGATTAGGGTTCCAACAGTCAACTATGGCTACACCTTC

V gene: TRBV12-3/TRBV12-4
J gene: TRBJ1-1
clone size: many
D gene: -
CDR3 length: 12
CDR3 protein: CASTPDGRVAFF
CDR3 DNA: TGTGCCAGCACCCCGGACGGACGTGTAGCTTTCTTT

V gene: TRBV12-3/TRBV12-4
J gene: TRBJ2-5
clone size: -
D gene: TRBD2
CDR3 length: 17
CDR3 protein: CASSESTSGKRGETQYF
CDR3 DNA: TGTGCCAGCTCTGAATCGACTAGCGGGAAGAGAGGAGAGACCCAGTACTTC

V gene: TRBV4-3
J gene: TRBJ2-1
clone size: many
D gene: -
CDR3 length: 14
CDR3 protein: CASSQESSKTTQFF
CDR3 DNA: TGCGCCAGCAGCCAAGAGTCCAGCAAGACAACGCAGTTCTTC

V gene: TRBV4-1
J gene: TRBJ2-1
clone size: -
D gene: -
CDR3 length: 19
CDR3 protein: CASSQEPARGRDGFSEQFF
CDR3 DNA: TGCGCCAGCAGCCAAGAACCGGCTAGAGGCAGGGATGGTTTTAGTGAGCAGTTCTTC

V gene: TRBV7-9
J gene: TRBJ1-1
clone size: -
D gene: -
CDR3 length: 16
CDR3 protein: CASSFDRAPMAPEAFF
CDR3 DNA: TGTGCCAGCAGCTTTGATAGGGCACCTATGGCGCCTGAAGCTTTCTTT

V gene: TRBV12-3/TRBV12-4
J gene: TRBJ2-5
clone size: few
D gene: -
CDR3 length: 14
CDR3 protein: CASSFRRIQETQYF
CDR3 DNA: TGTGCCAGCAGTTTTCGGCGGATACAAGAGACCCAGTACTTC

V gene: TRBV19
J gene: TRBJ2-7
clone size: -
D gene: TRBD1
CDR3 length: 14
CDR3 protein: CASRAGTASYEQYF
CDR3 DNA: TGTGCCAGTAGGGCCGGGACAGCTTCCTACGAGCAGTACTTC

V gene: TRBV6-5
J gene: TRBJ2-7
clone size: -
D gene: TRBD1
CDR3 length: 16
CDR3 protein: CASRERRTGASYEQYF
CDR3 DNA: TGTGCCAGCAGAGAACGGAGGACAGGGGCCTCCTACGAGCAGTACTTC

V gene: TRBV12-3/TRBV12-4
J gene: TRBJ2-5
clone size: few
D gene: -
CDR3 length: 14
CDR3 protein: CASSLEGSQGTQYF
CDR3 DNA: TGTGCCAGCAGTTTAGAGGGAAGTCAGGGGACCCAGTACTTC

V gene: TRBV7-9
J gene: TRBJ2-5
clone size: many
D gene: -
CDR3 length: 13
CDR3 protein: CASRNREEETQYF
CDR3 DNA: TGTGCCAGCAGGAACAGGGAGGAGGAGACCCAGTACTTC

V gene: TRBV9
J gene: TRBJ2-2
clone size: -
D gene: -
CDR3 length: 11
CDR3 protein: CASSTPGELFF
CDR3 DNA: TGTGCCAGCAGCACCCCCGGGGAGCTGTTTTTT

V gene: TRBV5-1
J gene: TRBJ2-7
clone size: -
D gene: -
CDR3 length: 12
CDR3 protein: CASSGEGHEQYF
CDR3 DNA: TGCGCCAGCAGCGGAGAGGGCCACGAGCAGTACTTC

V gene: TRBV2
J gene: TRBJ2-7
clone size: -
D gene: -
CDR3 length: 14
CDR3 protein: CASWEWDRPPGEGF
CDR3 DNA: TGTGCCAGCTGGGAATGGGACAGGCCACCGGGGGAGGGCTTC

V gene: TRBV10-3
J gene: TRBJ2-1
clone size: -
D gene: TRBD1
CDR3 length: 15
CDR3 protein: CAIGVDRVAYNEQFF
CDR3 DNA: TGTGCCATCGGGGTAGACAGGGTGGCCTACAATGAGCAGTTCTTC

V gene: TRBV29-1
J gene: TRBJ1-5
clone size: -
D gene: TRBD1
CDR3 length: 13
CDR3 protein: CSVRTGGGQPQHF
CDR3 DNA: TGCAGCGTCCGGACAGGAGGGGGTCAGCCCCAGCATTTT

V gene: TRBV5-1
J gene: TRBJ2-3
clone size: -
D gene: TRBD2
CDR3 length: 17
CDR3 protein: CASSPGLAGVSADTQYF
CDR3 DNA: TGCGCCAGCAGCCCGGGACTAGCGGGAGTGTCGGCAGATACGCAGTATTTT

V gene: TRBV4-3
J gene: TRBJ1-1
clone size: -
D gene: -
CDR3 length: 17
CDR3 protein: CASSQTAGGPLNTEAFF
CDR3 DNA: TGCGCCAGCAGCCAGACGGCGGGGGGCCCCTTGAACACTGAAGCTTTCTTT

V gene: TRBV4-1
J gene: TRBJ2-3
clone size: -
D gene: -
CDR3 length: 15
CDR3 protein: CASSPTMNPLDTQYF
CDR3 DNA: TGCGCCAGCAGCCCGACGATGAACCCTTTAGATACGCAGTATTTT

V gene: TRBV7-3
J gene: TRBJ2-1
clone size: few
D gene: TRBD2
CDR3 length: 14
CDR3 protein: CASSAGETSGEQFF
CDR3 DNA: TGTGCCAGCAGCGCGGGGGAGACTAGCGGAGAGCAGTTCTTC

V gene: TRBV14
J gene: TRBJ1-2
clone size: -
D gene: TRBD1
CDR3 length: 13
CDR3 protein: CASSWTGLYGYTF
CDR3 DNA: TGTGCCAGCAGTTGGACAGGGTTGTATGGCTACACCTTC

V gene: TRBV29-1
J gene: TRBJ2-2
clone size: -
D gene: -
CDR3 length: 13
CDR3 protein: CSFEGGLTGELFF
CDR3 DNA: TGCAGCTTCGAGGGGGGGCTCACCGGGGAGCTGTTTTTT

V gene: TRBV7-6
J gene: TRBJ2-3
clone size: few
D gene: -
CDR3 length: 12
CDR3 protein: CASSLPLDTQYF
CDR3 DNA: TGTGCCAGCAGCTTACCCCTAGATACGCAGTATTTT

V gene: TRBV3-1
J gene: TRBJ1-2
clone size: -
D gene: TRBD1
CDR3 length: 15
CDR3 protein: CASSQMGGQASLRTF
CDR3 DNA: TGTGCCAGCAGCCAAATGGGGGGACAGGCTTCTCTTAGGACCTTC

V gene: TRBV27
J gene: TRBJ2-7
clone size: many
D gene: -
CDR3 length: 13
CDR3 protein: CASSFSSSYEQYF
CDR3 DNA: TGCGCCAGCAGCTTCAGCAGCTCCTACGAGCAGTACTTC

V gene: TRBV20-1
J gene: TRBJ2-7
clone size: few
D gene: -
CDR3 length: 12
CDR3 protein: CSVRGVSYEQYF
CDR3 DNA: TGCAGTGTTCGAGGGGTATCCTACGAGCAGTACTTC